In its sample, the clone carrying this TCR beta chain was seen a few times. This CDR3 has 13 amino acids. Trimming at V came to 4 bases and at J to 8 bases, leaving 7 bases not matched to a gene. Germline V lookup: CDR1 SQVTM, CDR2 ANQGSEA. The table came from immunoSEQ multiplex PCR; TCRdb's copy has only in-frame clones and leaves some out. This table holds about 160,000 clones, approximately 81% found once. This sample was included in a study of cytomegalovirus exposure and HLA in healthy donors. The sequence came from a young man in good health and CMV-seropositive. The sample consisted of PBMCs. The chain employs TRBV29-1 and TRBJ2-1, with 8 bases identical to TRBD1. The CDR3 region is CSVGADRVDEQFF. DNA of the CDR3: TGCAGCGTTGGGGCGGACAGGGTAGATGAGCAGTTCTTC.